The rows below give T cell receptor beta chains drawn from one sample of a study of blood T cell repertoires in COVID-19. Only in-frame clones appear in the TCRdb table, and some are missing; sequencing was by immunoSEQ multiplex PCR. The sample gives some 220,000 clones, around 80% of which show up once; about a sixth is in the top ten. Sequenced: peripheral blood. The receptor set was obtained from a woman at least 80 years old with active or convalescent COVID-19. The CDR3 runs from the conserved cysteine through the conserved F or W. The D gene is left open where the match is weak. A row's size may be missing; if present it is once, few, many or a size class.

>TRBJ1-6|TRBD1|.|TRBV10-3
CAISGQGASYNSPLHF
TGTGCCATCAGTGGACAGGGGGCGTCCTATAATTCACCCCTCCACTTT
>TRBJ2-1|.|.|TRBV9
CASSVADEQFF
TGTGCCAGCAGCGTCGCAGATGAGCAGTTCTTC
>TRBJ2-7|TRBD1|.|TRBV5-4
CASSYDRASSYEQYF
TGTGCCAGCAGCTACGACAGGGCAAGCTCCTACGAGCAGTACTTC
>TRBJ1-5|.|.|TRBV6-2/TRBV6-3
CASSYGGQPQHF
TGTGCCAGCAGTTACGGCGGTCAGCCCCAGCATTTT
>TRBJ2-7|TRBD1|.|TRBV28
CASSPRDRGSEQYF
TGTGCCAGCAGCCCCCGGGACAGGGGTAGCGAGCAGTACTTC
>TRBJ2-1|TRBD2|.|TRBV12-3/TRBV12-4
CASSPVGRNEQFF
TGTGCCAGCAGCCCCGTCGGGAGGAATGAGCAGTTCTTC
>TRBJ1-2|.|.|TRBV3-1/TRBV3-2
CASSQDLYYGYTF
TGTGCCAGCAGCCAAGATCTTTACTATGGCTACACCTTC
>TRBJ2-3|TRBD2|few|TRBV29-1
CSVHGLAGGTDTQYF
TGCAGCGTTCACGGGCTAGCGGGGGGAACAGATACGCAGTATTTT
>TRBJ2-2|.|.|TRBV19
CASSIGGLLNTGELFF
TGTGCCAGTAGTATAGGAGGGCTTTTGAACACCGGGGAGCTGTTTTTT
>TRBJ1-2|TRBD1|.|TRBV27
CASANWDRADYGYTF
TGTGCCAGTGCGAACTGGGACAGGGCGGACTATGGCTACACCTTC
>TRBJ2-7|TRBD2|.|TRBV30
CAWKRREGEQYF
TGTGCCTGGAAGCGCAGGGAGGGCGAGCAGTACTTC
>TRBJ1-3|.|few|TRBV2
CASGGASGNTIYF
TGTGCCAGTGGAGGGGCTTCTGGAAACACCATATATTTT
>TRBJ1-1|.|.|TRBV5-6
CASSLVSGYEAFF
TGTGCCAGCAGCTTGGTTTCCGGGTATGAAGCTTTCTTT
>TRBJ2-7|TRBD2|once|TRBV28
CASTEGLDRPEQYF
TGTGCCAGCACGGAGGGACTAGACCGGCCCGAGCAGTACTTC
>TRBJ1-6|.|.|TRBV7-9
CASSLVADSPLHF
TGTGCCAGCAGCTTAGTAGCCGATTCACCCCTCCACTTT
>TRBJ1-2|.|.|TRBV6-5
CASSNIGGAGYTF
TGTGCCAGCAGTAATATAGGGGGGGCTGGCTACACCTTC
>TRBJ2-1|.|.|TRBV12-2
CASRLESHNEQFF
TGTGCAAGTCGCTTAGAAAGCCACAATGAGCAGTTCTTC
>TRBJ1-5|.|.|TRBV7-2
CASSLSGFNQPQHF
TGTGCCAGCAGCTTATCGGGTTTCAATCAGCCCCAGCATTTT
>TRBJ1-5|TRBD1|.|TRBV18
CASSPNKQGSSNQPQHF
TGTGCCAGCTCACCAAATAAACAGGGGAGTAGCAATCAGCCCCAGCATTTT
>TRBJ2-7|.|once|TRBV5-8
CASSNGQTYEQYF
TGTGCCAGCAGCAATGGACAGACCTACGAGCAGTACTTC
>TRBJ2-4|.|.|TRBV4-1
CASSQDRAGENIQYF
TGCGCCAGCAGCCAAGATCGCGCAGGGGAGAACATTCAGTACTTC
>TRBJ2-1|.|once|TRBV27
CASSSPAYNEQFF
TGTGCCAGCAGTTCCCCCGCCTACAATGAGCAGTTCTTC
>TRBJ1-3|.|.|TRBV11-2
CASSIIGNTIYF
TGTGCCAGCAGCATCATCGGAAACACCATATATTTT
>TRBJ1-2|.|once|TRBV12-5
CASGSSGGDEGYTF
TGTGCTAGTGGTTCATCTGGGGGGGACGAAGGCTACACCTTC
>TRBJ2-2|TRBD2|.|TRBV19
CASSISWGGTGELFF
TGTGCCAGTAGTATTAGTTGGGGGGGCACCGGGGAGCTGTTTTTT
>TRBJ2-3|TRBD2|.|TRBV5-1
CASSLLAGGVADTQYF
TGCGCCAGCAGCTTGTTAGCGGGGGGTGTGGCAGATACGCAGTATTTT